One sample yielded the 22 T cell receptor beta chains listed below, sequenced in a study of glioma-infiltrating T cells after dendritic cell vaccination. Only in-frame clones appear in the TCRdb table, and some are missing; sequencing was by immunoSEQ multiplex PCR. The sample lists more than 95,000 clones, roughly 80% seen once, with over 9.5% in the top ten. The sample consisted of blood, taken before dendritic cell vaccination. Receptor source: a human donor with glioblastoma.

The CDR3 sequence is CASSLAEQGLGTDTQYF. CDR3 sequence (DNA): TGTGCCAGCAGCTTAGCCGAACAGGGGTTGGGCACAGATACGCAGTATTTT. This sequence joins TRBV7-6 and TRBJ2-3, with 7 bases fitting TRBD1. CDR1 and CDR2 (germline): SGHVS, FNYEAQ. V lost 0 bases to trimming and J lost 1 base; unmatched junction nucleotides: 7. The CDR3 sequence is 17 residues long.

The chain has TRBV2 and TRBJ2-7, with TRBD1 matching 7 bases. In germline, CDR1 is SNHLY, CDR2 FYNNEI. CDR3 length equals 14 residues. Trimming cost V 6 bases and J 1 base; bases outside gene matches: 6. Here the CDR3 reads CASRRGPVSYEQYF. The CDR3 DNA follows: TGTGCCAGCAGGAGGGGGCCCGTTTCCTACGAGCAGTACTTC.

The V call is TRBV7-9, the J call TRBJ1-6; 7 nucleotides agree with TRBD1. The CDR3 has 14 residues. V lost 5 bases, J lost 7 bases, and 5 bases stayed unmatched. Germline values: CDR1 SEHNR, CDR2 FQNEAQ (reference sequence). The CDR3: CASSKAQGNSPLHF. Written as DNA, the CDR3 is TGTGCCAGCAGCAAGGCACAGGGGAATTCACCCCTCCACTTT. Variable domain in full (rest from reference TRBV7-9 and TRBJ1-6): DTGVSQNPRHKITKRGQNVTFRCDPISEHNRLYWYRQTLGQGPEFLTYFQNEAQLEKSRLLSDRFSAERPKGSFSTLEIQRTEQGDSAMYLCASSKAQGNSPLHFGNGTRLTVT.

The chain joins TRBV9 to TRBJ2-7, with TRBD1 matching 10 bases. The germline CDR1 and CDR2 sequences are SGDLS and YYNGEE. The CDR3 is 16 amino acids. V dropped 4 bases and J dropped 5; count of bases not matched to a gene: 12. In DNA, the CDR3 is TGTGCCAGCAGCACGGGGACAGGGGATTTAGGCCACGAGCAGTACTTC. Protein product: CASSTGTGDLGHEQYF.

The chain joins TRBV7-9 to TRBJ2-3; D may be TRBD2 (5 bases). The germline V and J ends were trimmed by 5 bases and 4 bases, with 7 bases remaining between them. CDR1 SEHNR and CDR2 FQNEAQ come from the germline V gene (reference sequence). This CDR3 contains 12 residues. CDR3 nucleotide sequence: TGTGCCAGCAGCCGAGGGCCAGATACGCAGTATTTT. Its protein product is CASSRGPDTQYF.

V usage is TRBV6-5 and J usage is TRBJ2-4; TRBD1 matches 7 bases. Germline assignment: CDR1 MNHEY and CDR2 SVGAGI. CDR3 size: 16 residues. V was pared by 2 bases and J by 3 bases, with 7 bases of the junction left unmatched. CDR3 amino acids: CASSYTSRQGKNIQYF. The CDR3 DNA is TGTGCCAGCAGTTACACTTCCCGACAGGGCAAAAACATTCAGTACTTC.

The chain joins TRBV7-8 to TRBJ1-1; D is undetermined. CDR3 length: 13 residues. V lost 7 bases and J 7 bases, leaving 16 bases between the germline ends. Germline CDR1 and CDR2: SGHVS and FQNEAQ. CDR3 loop: CASTNVRGFEAFF. As DNA, the CDR3 is TGTGCCAGCACCAACGTAAGAGGGTTTGAAGCTTTCTTT.

The chain employs TRBV6-1 and TRBJ1-4; D gene uncertain. Deletions cut 2 bases from V and 6 bases from J, with 13 bases between. There are 15 residues in the CDR3. Germline V gives CDR1 MNHNS, CDR2 SASEGT. CDR3 residues: CASSENRLGDEKLFF. In DNA form, the CDR3 reads TGTGCCAGCAGTGAAAACAGACTAGGAGATGAAAAACTGTTTTTT.

This clone has a handful of counts. The J gene is TRBJ2-2, the V gene TRBV5-1; TRBD2 matches at 7 bases. Germline values: CDR1 SGHRS, CDR2 YFSETQ. CDR3 length equals 15 residues. Trimming at V came to 8 bases and at J to 6 bases, leaving 13 bases not matched to a gene. The CDR3 DNA reads TGCGCCAGTAGATTCGGGACTACCGTCCCCGGGGAGCTGTTTTTT. Translation: CASRFGTTVPGELFF.

This clone has just one count. The V call is TRBV29-1, the J call TRBJ1-2, with 10 bases matching TRBD1. The CDR3 length is 18 residues. Germline CDR1 is SQVTM and CDR2 is ANQGSEA. Trimming cost V 1 base and J 0 bases; bases outside gene matches: 11. CDR3 in amino acids: CSVEVGDRGFQPNYGYTF. CDR3 nucleotide sequence: TGCAGCGTTGAAGTTGGGGACAGGGGATTTCAGCCTAACTATGGCTACACCTTC. Together with reference TRBV29-1 and TRBJ1-2, the CDR3 gives the full variable domain: SAVISQKPSRDICQRGTSLTIQCQVDSQVTMMFWYRQQPGQSLTLIATANQGSEATYESGFVIDKFPISRPNLTFSTLTVSNMSPEDSSIYLCSVEVGDRGFQPNYGYTFGSGTRLTVV.

This chain links TRBV11-2 with TRBJ1-1; 8 bases are shared with TRBD1. Germline CDR1 reads SGHAT; CDR2 reads FQNNGV. Losses at the gene ends were 2 bases for V and 4 bases for J; bases not matched to a gene: 9. The CDR3 spans 16 residues. The CDR3 coding sequence is TGTGCCAGCAGCTTAACAGGGGGTGGGCGAAGCACTGAAGCTTTCTTT. It yields the protein CASSLTGGGRSTEAFF.

This CDR3 reads CASSTGFSNQPQHF. Here the CDR3 DNA reads TGTGCCAGTAGTACAGGGTTTAGCAATCAGCCCCAGCATTTT. The chain employs TRBV19 and TRBJ1-5; D is perhaps TRBD1 (5 bases). CDR3 length: 14 amino acids. The V gene's germline CDR1 is LNHDA and CDR2 SQIVND (reference sequence). V was cut by 4 bases and J by 0 bases, with 7 bases left in between.

The V and J genes are TRBV11-2 and TRBJ2-7, with D unclear. Germline loops: CDR1 SGHAT, CDR2 FQNNGV. Deletions cut 6 bases from V and 5 bases from J, with 11 bases between. The length of the CDR3 is 12 residues. The CDR3 sequence is CASRKYSHEQYF. The CDR3 coding sequence is TGTGCCAGCAGAAAATATAGCCACGAGCAGTACTTC.

This clone was seen just once. V and J are TRBV30 and TRBJ2-1; the match to TRBD2 covers 11 bases. After removal of 4 bases from V and 6 bases from J, the junction contained 23 bases not matched to a gene. This CDR3 has 20 residues. Germline-derived CDR1 and CDR2 are GTSNPN and SVGIG (reference sequence). The CDR3 loop is CAWIPLTGWIAGGIGNEQFF. CDR3 nucleotide sequence: TGTGCCTGGATTCCTCTAACGGGATGGATAGCGGGGGGGATCGGCAATGAGCAGTTCTTC.

The chain couples TRBV5-1 to TRBJ2-1; 10 bases agree with TRBD2. CDR3 length: 14 amino acids. V shed 4 bases, J shed 4 bases, and the junction held 2 bases outside the gene matches. Per germline, CDR1 SGHRS and CDR2 YFSETQ. CDR3 bases: TGCGCCAGCAGCCTAGCGGGGGAGTACAATGAGCAGTTCTTC. Its translation is CASSLAGEYNEQFF.

This chain connects TRBV4-3 to TRBJ2-1; 11 nucleotides agree with TRBD2. The CDR3 is made up of 18 amino acids. Looked up from germline, CDR1 is LGHNA and CDR2 is YSLEER. J gave up 6 bases and V 0 bases, and 10 bases lay outside the gene matches. CDR3 sequence: CASSQDVAGGAGSNEQFF. CDR3 bases: TGCGCCAGCAGCCAAGATGTAGCGGGGGGGGCCGGATCCAATGAGCAGTTCTTC.

V usage is TRBV5-6 and J usage is TRBJ2-1, with TRBD1 identical over 7 bases. After removal of 5 bases from V and 7 bases from J, the junction contained 18 bases not matched to a gene. The CDR3 covers 17 residues. Germline V gives CDR1 SGHDT, CDR2 YYEEEE. The CDR3 DNA follows: TGTGCCAGCAGGCTCGGGACAGCGGTAAGAGTTACAAATGAGCAGTTCTTC. Protein: CASRLGTAVRVTNEQFF.

The chain links TRBV5-8 to TRBJ2-3, with a tentative D call TRBD2 (6 bases). The CDR3 is 14 amino acids. CDR1 is SGHTS, CDR2 YDEGEE, per germline. Trimming cost V 2 bases and J 3 bases, with 10 bases left between them. The CDR3 here is CASSLLAQTDTQYF. DNA of the CDR3: TGTGCCAGCAGCTTACTAGCACAGACAGATACGCAGTATTTT.

V and J are TRBV5-1 and TRBJ1-2; 11 bases are shared with TRBD1. CDR3 length: 14 residues. The V segment lost 4 bases and the J segment 8 bases; nucleotides outside the gene matches: 7. Germline V gene data show CDR1 as SGHRS and CDR2 as YFSETQ. Here the CDR3 reads CASSDGQGALGYTF. The CDR3, as DNA: TGCGCCAGCAGCGACGGACAGGGGGCATTGGGCTACACCTTC.

V and J are TRBV30 and TRBJ2-5; TRBD2 matches 14 bases. The trim removed 1 base at V and 5 bases at J, leaving 18 bases unmatched. The CDR3 is made up of 20 amino acids. CDR1 and CDR2 (germline): GTSNPN, SVGIG (reference sequence). The CDR3 DNA is TGTGCCTGGAGTGAAAGTTTGGGGAAGACTAGCGGGGGGGCGAGGGAGACCCAGTACTTC. It translates to CAWSESLGKTSGGARETQYF.

This sequence joins TRBV7-2 and TRBJ1-2; D not resolved. Germline CDR1 reads SGHTA; CDR2 reads FQGNSA. The V end was cut by 1 base, the J end by 6 bases, with 12 bases between. This CDR3 comprises 14 residues. The CDR3 loop is CASSLGGTQNGYTF. CDR3 in DNA: TGTGCCAGCAGCTTAGGTGGCACCCAGAATGGCTACACCTTC.

This clone occurred a few times. The chain has TRBV5-1 and TRBJ1-5, with D uncertain. The V end lost 2 bases, the J end lost 2 bases, and 11 bases lay between the germline ends. This CDR3 is built from 15 residues. Looked up from germline, CDR1 is SGHRS and CDR2 is YFSETQ. The CDR3 nucleotides read TGCGCCAGCAGCTTAGCGGGGTTCGGCAATCAGCCCCAGCATTTT. It encodes CASSLAGFGNQPQHF.